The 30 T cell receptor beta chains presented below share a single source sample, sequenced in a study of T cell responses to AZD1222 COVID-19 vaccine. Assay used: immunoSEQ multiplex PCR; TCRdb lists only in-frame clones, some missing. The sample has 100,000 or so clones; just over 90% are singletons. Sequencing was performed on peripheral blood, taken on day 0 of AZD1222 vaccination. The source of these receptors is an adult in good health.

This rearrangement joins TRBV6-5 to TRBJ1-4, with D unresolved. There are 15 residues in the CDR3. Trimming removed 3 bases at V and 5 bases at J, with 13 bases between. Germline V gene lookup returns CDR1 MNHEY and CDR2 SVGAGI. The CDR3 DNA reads TGTGCCAGCAGTTATTCGGGCCTCCCGAATGAAAAACTGTTTTTT. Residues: CASSYSGLPNEKLFF.

CDR3 DNA: TGTGCCAGCAGTTACAGGAGTCAAACTGAAGCTTTCTTT. This encodes CASSYRSQTEAFF. This sequence joins TRBV6-5 and TRBJ1-1; D not certain. CDR3 length equals 13 residues. Trimming left V 2 bases short and J 5 bases short, with 9 bases between. Germline V gene sequence: CDR1 MNHEY, CDR2 SVGAGI.

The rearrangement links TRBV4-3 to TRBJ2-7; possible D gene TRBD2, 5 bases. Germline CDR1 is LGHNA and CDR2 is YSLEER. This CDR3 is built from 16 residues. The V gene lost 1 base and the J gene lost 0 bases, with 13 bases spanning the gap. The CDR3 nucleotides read TGCGCCAGCAGCCAAGGTACCGGGATACGCTCCTACGAGCAGTACTTC. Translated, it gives CASSQGTGIRSYEQYF.

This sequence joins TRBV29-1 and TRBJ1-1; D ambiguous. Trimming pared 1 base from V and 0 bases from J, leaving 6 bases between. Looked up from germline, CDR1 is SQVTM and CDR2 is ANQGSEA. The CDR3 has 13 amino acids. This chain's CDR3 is CSVEGRMNTEAFF. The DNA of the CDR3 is TGCAGCGTTGAAGGGAGGATGAACACTGAAGCTTTCTTT.

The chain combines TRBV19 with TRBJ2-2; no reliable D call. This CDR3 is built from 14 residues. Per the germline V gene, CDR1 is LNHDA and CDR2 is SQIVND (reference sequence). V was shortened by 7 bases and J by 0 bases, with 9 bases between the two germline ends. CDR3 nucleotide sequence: TGTGCCAGTAAGGCAGACCCGAACACCGGGGAGCTGTTTTTT. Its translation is CASKADPNTGELFF.

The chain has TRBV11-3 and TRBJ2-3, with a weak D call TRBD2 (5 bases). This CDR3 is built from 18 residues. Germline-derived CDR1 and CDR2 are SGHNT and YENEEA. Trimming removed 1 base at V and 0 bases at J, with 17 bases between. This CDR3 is CASSLGSTPGSSTDTQYF. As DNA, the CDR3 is TGTGCCAGCAGCTTAGGCTCCACCCCGGGGAGCAGCACAGATACGCAGTATTTT. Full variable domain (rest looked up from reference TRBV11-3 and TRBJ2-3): EAGVVQSPRYKIIEKKQPVAFWCNPISGHNTLYWYLQNLGQGPELLIRYENEEAVDDSQLPKDRFSAERLKGVDSTLKIQPAELGDSAVYLCASSLGSTPGSSTDTQYFGPGTRLTVL.

CDR3 region: CASSGRQGTNSPLHF. CDR3 bases: TGTGCCAGCAGCGGCCGACAGGGAACCAATTCACCCCTCCACTTT. The chain recombines TRBV9 with TRBJ1-6, with 7 positions matching TRBD1. This CDR3 is 15 amino acids long. The V gene end was trimmed by 3 bases and the J gene end by 7 bases; junction bases not matched to a gene: 7. Germline loops: CDR1 SGDLS, CDR2 YYNGEE.

CDR3 bases: TGCGCCAGCAGGGGACAGGGAGGCAATCAGCCCCAGCATTTT. Amino acids: CASRGQGGNQPQHF. The chain has TRBV10-2 and TRBJ1-5; 9 nucleotides align to TRBD1. With V trimmed by 6 bases and J by 2 bases, 2 bases remained unmatched. From germline, CDR1 is WSHSY and CDR2 SAAADI. This CDR3 region has 14 residues.

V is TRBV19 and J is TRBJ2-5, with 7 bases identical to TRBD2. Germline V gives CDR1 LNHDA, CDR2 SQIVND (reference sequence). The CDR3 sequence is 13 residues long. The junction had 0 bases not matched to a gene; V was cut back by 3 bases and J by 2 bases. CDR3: CASSMGGQETQYF. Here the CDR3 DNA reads TGTGCCAGTAGTATGGGAGGGCAAGAGACCCAGTACTTC.

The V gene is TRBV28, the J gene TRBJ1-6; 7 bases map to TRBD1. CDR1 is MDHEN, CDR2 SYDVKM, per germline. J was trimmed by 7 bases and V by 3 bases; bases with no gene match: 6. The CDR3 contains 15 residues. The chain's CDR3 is CASSLEGARNSPLHF. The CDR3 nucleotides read TGTGCCAGCAGTTTGGAGGGGGCTCGGAATTCACCCCTCCACTTT. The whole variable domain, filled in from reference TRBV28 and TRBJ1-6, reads DVKVTQSSRYLVKRTGEKVFLECVQDMDHENMFWYRQDPGLGLRLIYFSYDVKMKEKGDIPEGYSVSREKKERFSLILESASTNQTSMYLCASSLEGARNSPLHFGNGTRLTVT.

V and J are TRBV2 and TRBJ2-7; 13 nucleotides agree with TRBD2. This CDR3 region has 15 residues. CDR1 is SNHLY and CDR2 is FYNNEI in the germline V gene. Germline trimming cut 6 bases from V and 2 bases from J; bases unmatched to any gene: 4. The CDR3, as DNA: TGTGCCAGCAGGGCGGGACTAGCGGGGACCTACGAGCAGTACTTC. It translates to CASRAGLAGTYEQYF.

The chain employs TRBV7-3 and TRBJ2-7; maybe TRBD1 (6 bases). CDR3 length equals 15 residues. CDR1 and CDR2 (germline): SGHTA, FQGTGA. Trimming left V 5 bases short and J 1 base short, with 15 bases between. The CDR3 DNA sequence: TGTGCCAGCAGCCTCTACTCAGGGGTGTCCTACGAGCAGTACTTC. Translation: CASSLYSGVSYEQYF.

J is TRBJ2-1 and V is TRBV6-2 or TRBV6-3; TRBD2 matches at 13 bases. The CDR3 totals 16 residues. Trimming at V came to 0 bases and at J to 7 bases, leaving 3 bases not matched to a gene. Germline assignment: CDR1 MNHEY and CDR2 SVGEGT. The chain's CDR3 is CASSYSGTSGENEQFF. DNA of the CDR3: TGTGCCAGCAGTTACTCGGGGACTAGCGGGGAGAATGAGCAGTTCTTC.

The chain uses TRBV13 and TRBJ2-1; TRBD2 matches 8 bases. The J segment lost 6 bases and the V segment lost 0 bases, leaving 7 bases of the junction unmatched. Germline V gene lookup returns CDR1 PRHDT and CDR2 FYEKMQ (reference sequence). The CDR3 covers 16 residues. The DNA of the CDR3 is TGTGCCAGCAGCTTAGGGTTAGCGGGGAAGGGCAATGAGCAGTTCTTC. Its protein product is CASSLGLAGKGNEQFF.

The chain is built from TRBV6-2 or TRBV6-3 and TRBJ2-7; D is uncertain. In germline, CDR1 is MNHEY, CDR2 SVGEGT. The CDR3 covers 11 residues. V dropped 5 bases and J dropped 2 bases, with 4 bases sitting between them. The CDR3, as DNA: TGTGCCAGCAGTGCTACCTACGAGCAGTACTTC. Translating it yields CASSATYEQYF.

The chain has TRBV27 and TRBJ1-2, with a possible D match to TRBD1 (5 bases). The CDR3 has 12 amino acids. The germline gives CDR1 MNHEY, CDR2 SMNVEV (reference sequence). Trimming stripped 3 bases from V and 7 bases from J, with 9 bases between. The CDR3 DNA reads TGTGCCAGCAGTTTGCAGGGTGGTGGCTACACCTTC. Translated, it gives CASSLQGGGYTF.

The CDR3 bases are TGCGCCAGCAGCTTACGACTAGCGGGGGGGCGATACAATGAGCAGTTCTTC. Protein product: CASSLRLAGGRYNEQFF. The chain employs TRBV5-1 and TRBJ2-1; 14 positions match TRBD2. The length of the CDR3 is 17 residues. CDR1 SGHRS and CDR2 YFSETQ come from the germline V gene. Losses at the gene ends were 2 bases for V and 4 bases for J; bases not matched to a gene: 5.

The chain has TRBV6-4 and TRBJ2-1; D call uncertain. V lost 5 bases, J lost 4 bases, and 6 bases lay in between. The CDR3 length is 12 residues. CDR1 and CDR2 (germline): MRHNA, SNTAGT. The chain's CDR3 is CASSNDYNEQFF. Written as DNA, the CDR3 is TGTGCCAGCAGTAACGATTACAATGAGCAGTTCTTC.

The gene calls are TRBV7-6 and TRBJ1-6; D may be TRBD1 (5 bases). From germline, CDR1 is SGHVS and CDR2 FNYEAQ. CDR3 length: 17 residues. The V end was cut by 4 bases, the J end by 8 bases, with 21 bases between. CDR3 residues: CASSSSGSINPYSPLHF. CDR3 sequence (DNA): TGTGCCAGCAGCTCCTCAGGGAGCATCAACCCTTATTCACCCCTCCACTTT.

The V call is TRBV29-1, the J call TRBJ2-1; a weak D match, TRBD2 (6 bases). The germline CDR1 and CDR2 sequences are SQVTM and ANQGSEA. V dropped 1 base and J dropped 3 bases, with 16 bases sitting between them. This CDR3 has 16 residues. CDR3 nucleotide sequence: TGCAGCGTTGAAGTGCTTAGGAGGGTTGACTACAATGAGCAGTTCTTC. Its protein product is CSVEVLRRVDYNEQFF.

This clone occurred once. The CDR3 coding sequence is TGTGCCAGCAGTTTAGCCACACGGGTGGAAGATACGCAGTATTTT. Amino acid sequence: CASSLATRVEDTQYF. This sequence joins TRBV6-2 or TRBV6-3 and TRBJ2-3; the D is unclear. This CDR3 region has 15 residues. The V gene's germline CDR1 is MNHEY and CDR2 SVGEGT. Trimming pared 4 bases from V and 5 bases from J, leaving 16 bases between.

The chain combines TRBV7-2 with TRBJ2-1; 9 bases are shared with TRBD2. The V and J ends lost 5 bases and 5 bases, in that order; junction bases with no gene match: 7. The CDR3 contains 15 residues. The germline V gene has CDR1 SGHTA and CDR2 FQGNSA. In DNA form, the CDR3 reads TGTGCCAGCAGCGTAGGCGGGGGGGCCCACAATGAGCAGTTCTTC. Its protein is CASSVGGGAHNEQFF.

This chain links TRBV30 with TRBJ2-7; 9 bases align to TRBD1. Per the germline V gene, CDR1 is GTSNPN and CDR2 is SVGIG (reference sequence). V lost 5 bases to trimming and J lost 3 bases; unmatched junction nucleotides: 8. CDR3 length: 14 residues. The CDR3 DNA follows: TGTGCCTGGGGGGGACAGGGCCCTCTCTACGAGCAGTACTTC. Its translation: CAWGGQGPLYEQYF.

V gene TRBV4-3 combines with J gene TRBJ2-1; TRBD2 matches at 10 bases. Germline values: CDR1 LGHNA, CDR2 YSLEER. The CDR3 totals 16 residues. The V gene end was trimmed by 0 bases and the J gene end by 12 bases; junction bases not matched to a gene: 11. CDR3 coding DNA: TGCGCCAGCAGCCAAGATTCGCTAGCGGGGGATCTTGGGCAGTTCTTC. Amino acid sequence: CASSQDSLAGDLGQFF.

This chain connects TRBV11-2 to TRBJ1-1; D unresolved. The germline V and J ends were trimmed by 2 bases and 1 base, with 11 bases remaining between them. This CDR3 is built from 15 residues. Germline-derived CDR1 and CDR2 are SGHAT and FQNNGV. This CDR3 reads CASSLTLVKNTEAFF. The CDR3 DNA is TGTGCCAGCAGCTTAACTTTAGTCAAGAACACTGAAGCTTTCTTT. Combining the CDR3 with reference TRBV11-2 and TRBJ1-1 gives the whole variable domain EAGVAQSPRYKIIEKRQSVAFWCNPISGHATLYWYQQILGQGPKLLIQFQNNGVVDDSQLPKDRFSAERLKGVDSTLKIQPAKLEDSAVYLCASSLTLVKNTEAFFGQGTRLTVV.

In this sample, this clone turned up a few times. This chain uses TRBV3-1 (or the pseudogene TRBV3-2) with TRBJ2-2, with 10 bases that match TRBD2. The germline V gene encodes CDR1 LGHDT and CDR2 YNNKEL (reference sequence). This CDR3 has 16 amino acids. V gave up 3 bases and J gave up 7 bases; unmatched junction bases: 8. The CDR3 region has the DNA TGTGCCAGCAGCCACCTAGCGGGGGTTCCTGGCGGGGAGCTGTTTTTT. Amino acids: CASSHLAGVPGGELFF.

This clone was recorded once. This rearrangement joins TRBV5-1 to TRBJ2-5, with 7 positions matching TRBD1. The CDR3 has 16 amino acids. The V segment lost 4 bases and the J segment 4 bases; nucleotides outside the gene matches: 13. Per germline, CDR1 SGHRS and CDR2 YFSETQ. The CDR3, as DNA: TGCGCCAGCAGCGAACAGGGGAAAAGTTTTCGAGAGACCCAGTACTTC. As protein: CASSEQGKSFRETQYF.

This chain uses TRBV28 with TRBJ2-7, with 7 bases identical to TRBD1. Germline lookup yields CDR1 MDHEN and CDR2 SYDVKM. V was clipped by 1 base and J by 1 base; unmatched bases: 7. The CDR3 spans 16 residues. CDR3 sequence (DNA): TGTGCCAGCAGTTTATATAAGGGGGCGATATCCTACGAGCAGTACTTC. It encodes CASSLYKGAISYEQYF. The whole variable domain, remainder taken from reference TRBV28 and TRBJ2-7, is DVKVTQSSRYLVKRTGEKVFLECVQDMDHENMFWYRQDPGLGLRLIYFSYDVKMKEKGDIPEGYSVSREKKERFSLILESASTNQTSMYLCASSLYKGAISYEQYFGPGTRLTVT.

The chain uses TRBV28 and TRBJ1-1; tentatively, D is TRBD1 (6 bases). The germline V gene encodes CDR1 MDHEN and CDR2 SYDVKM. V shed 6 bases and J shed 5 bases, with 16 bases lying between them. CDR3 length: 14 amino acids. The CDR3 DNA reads TGTGCCAGCAGATCTACAGGGCTCAGGACTGAAGCTTTCTTT. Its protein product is CASRSTGLRTEAFF.

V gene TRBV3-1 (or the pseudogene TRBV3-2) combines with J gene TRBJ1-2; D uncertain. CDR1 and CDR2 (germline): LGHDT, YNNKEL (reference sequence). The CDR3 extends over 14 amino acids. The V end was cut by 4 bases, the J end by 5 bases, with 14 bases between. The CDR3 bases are TGTGCCAGCAGCCCAGACGTCCGGAAATATGGCTACACCTTC. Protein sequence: CASSPDVRKYGYTF.